This TCR beta chain was observed in a study of tumor-infiltrating lymphocytes in localized non-small cell lung cancer (dated by TCRdb to the early 2020s). Broadly, across the study: The cohort included patients whose samples were collected after neoadjuvant chemotherapy, as well as both smokers and never-smokers and several histologies. Each patient contributed resected tumor tissue and uninvolved lung tissue from the same patient, described as non-adjacent to the tumor. TCR sequencing was one of several integrated assays, alongside flow cytometry, multiplex immunofluorescence, RNA-seq, exome sequencing and proteomics, applied to the same patients. In total, the ICON cohort was made up of 150 or so surgical patients who had localized non-small cell lung cancer and whose tumors were resected. The paired tumor versus uninvolved lung comparison of immunoSEQ T-cell fraction included under 60 patients.

TCR sequencing with the immunoSEQ assay provided the T-cell fraction in tumor and uninvolved lung tissue. In the paper's pipeline: In the survival analysis, patients were divided into a high T-cell fraction group (upper tertile) and a low T-cell fraction group (lower two tertiles), and the two groups were compared using a log-rank test. A signed-rank test was used to test differences in T-cell fraction between paired tumor and uninvolved lung samples. TCRdb took this table from immuneACCESS and kept in-frame rearrangements with V and J called. Such tables lack part of the clones; where checked against another copy, unresolved V genes explain under half of the gap, and the rest is unexplained. V, J and clone size are those of that table, while D and trimming were read from the DNA. This sample gives 10,000 to 13,000 clones in total; around 86% of them show up just once. Roughly 8% of the sample comes from the top ten.

Enrollment in ICON was initiated in the first half of 2016, and the last patient was enrolled in late 2018. A subcohort of some 77 patients provided fresh tumor and matched uninvolved tissue for in-depth immune analyses, with TCR sequencing among those analyses. DNA isolated from bulk tissue, without cell sorting, was used for TCR sequencing. The germline ends are 12 bases apart after V is trimmed by 1 base and J by 5 bases. Taken from cysteine to phenylalanine, the CDR3 has 14 residues. The entry retains the CDR3 DNA only, 42 bases that are in frame from base 1. Sequences SEHNR (CDR1) and FQNEAQ (CDR2) are obtained from the germline V gene (reference sequence). As regards this clone: It has no known antigen specificity. The record has no base qualities; no much larger clone is one base away.

What the study reported, not specific to this receptor: No difference in TCR-derived T-cell fraction was observed between the flow cytometry-defined immunotypes IM1 (good prognosis) and IM2 (poor prognosis). Consistent with immunofluorescence CD3 counts, TCRbeta sequencing supported greater T cell infiltration in tumors than in uninvolved lung tissue. Because different assays used different pieces of the same tissue, technical variation could not be distinguished from intratumor heterogeneity. Since assay coverage differed from patient to patient depending on how much tissue was available, TCR sequencing was done for only a subset of the cohort.

The rearrangement joined TRBV7-9 to TRBJ2-7, with TRBD2 as a weak D call on 5 bases. The source of this sequence is a human donor with non-small cell lung cancer. Sequenced input: uninvolved lung tissue not adjacent to the tumor. In nucleotide form, the sequence is TGTGCCAGCAGCTTAGGCACGGGGATCCACGAGCAGTACTTC. The resulting protein is CASSLGTGIHEQYF.